This T cell receptor beta chain was documented in a study of CD8 T cells in ankylosing spondylitis. Study findings and constraints: A TCR beta motif made of eight highly homologous variants seemed typical of ankylosing spondylitis blood. Disease-linked clones bore a CD8+ phenotype and were relatively rare in peripheral blood. Enrichment of disease-linked clones was reportedly significant in matched ankylosing spondylitis synovial fluid. A number of the motif variants had already been described in reactive arthritis synovial fluid and blood.

Libraries of TCR beta came from quantitative 5'-RACE with molecular barcodes. TCRdb re-derived calls from the 5' RACE reads in MiXCR, one entry per CDR3 protein. The table records 670,000 or so distinct CDR3 sequences, 15% to 20% of them present only once. This clonotype has at least ten counts. The antigen is not known. V was clipped by 4 bases and J by 4 bases; unmatched bases: 8. The CDR3 runs 15 residues. Germline CDR1 and CDR2: LGHNA and YNFKEQ. This sequence joins TRBV4-2 and TRBJ1-2, with 8 nucleotides matching TRBD1. This clonotype was obtained from a male donor with ankylosing spondylitis. The sequencing sample was made of blood, either unsorted or a sorted T cell fraction (not recorded which). The CDR3, as DNA: TGTGCCAGCAGCCGCGGACAGGGACAACGCTATGGCTACACCTTC. Its protein is CASSRGQGQRYGYTF.